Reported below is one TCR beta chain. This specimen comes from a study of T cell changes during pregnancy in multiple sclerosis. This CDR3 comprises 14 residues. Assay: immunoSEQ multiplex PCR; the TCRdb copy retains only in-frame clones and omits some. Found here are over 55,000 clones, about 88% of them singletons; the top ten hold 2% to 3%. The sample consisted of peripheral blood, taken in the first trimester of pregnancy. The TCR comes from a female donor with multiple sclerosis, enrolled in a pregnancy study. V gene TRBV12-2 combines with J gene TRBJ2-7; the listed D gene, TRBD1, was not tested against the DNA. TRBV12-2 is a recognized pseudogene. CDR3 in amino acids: CASLGQPPGYEQYF. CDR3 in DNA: TGTGCAAGTCTTGGACAACCGCCTGGCTACGAGCAGTACTTC.